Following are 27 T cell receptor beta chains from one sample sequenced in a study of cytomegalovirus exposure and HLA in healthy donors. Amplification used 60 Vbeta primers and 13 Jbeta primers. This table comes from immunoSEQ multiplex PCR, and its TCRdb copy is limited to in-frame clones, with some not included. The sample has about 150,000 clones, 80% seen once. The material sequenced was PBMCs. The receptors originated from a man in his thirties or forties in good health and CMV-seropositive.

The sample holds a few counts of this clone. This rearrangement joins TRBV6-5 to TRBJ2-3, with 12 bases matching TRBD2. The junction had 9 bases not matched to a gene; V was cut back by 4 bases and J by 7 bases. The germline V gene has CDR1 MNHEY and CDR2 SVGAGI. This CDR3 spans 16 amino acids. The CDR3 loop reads CASSSSGLAGRNTQYF. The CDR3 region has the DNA TGTGCCAGCAGTTCCTCCGGACTAGCGGGACGCAATACGCAGTATTTT.

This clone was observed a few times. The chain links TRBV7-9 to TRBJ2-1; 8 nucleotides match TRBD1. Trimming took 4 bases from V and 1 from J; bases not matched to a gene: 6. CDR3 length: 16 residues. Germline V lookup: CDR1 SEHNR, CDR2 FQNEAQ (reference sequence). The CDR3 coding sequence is TGTGCCAGCAGCTCAACGGACAGGGCTTCCTACAATGAGCAGTTCTTC. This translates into CASSSTDRASYNEQFF.

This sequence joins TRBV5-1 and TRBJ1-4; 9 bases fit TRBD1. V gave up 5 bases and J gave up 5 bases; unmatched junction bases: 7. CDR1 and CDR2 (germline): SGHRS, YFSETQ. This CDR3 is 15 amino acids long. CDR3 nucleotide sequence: TGCGCCAGCAGTTCCGGGACAGGGTCAAATGAAAAACTGTTTTTT. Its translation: CASSSGTGSNEKLFF.

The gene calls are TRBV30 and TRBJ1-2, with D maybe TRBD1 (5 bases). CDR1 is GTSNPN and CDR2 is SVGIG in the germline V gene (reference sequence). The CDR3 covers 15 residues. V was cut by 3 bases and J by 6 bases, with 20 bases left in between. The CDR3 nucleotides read TGTGCCTGGAGCCACGGCGGTCTGGGGGGAGATGGCTACACCTTC. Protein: CAWSHGGLGGDGYTF. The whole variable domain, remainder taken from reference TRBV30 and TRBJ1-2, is SQTIHQWPATLVQPVGSPLSLECTVEGTSNPNLYWYRQAAGRGLQLLFYSVGIGQISSEVPQNLSASRPQDRQFILSSKKLLLSDSGFYLCAWSHGGLGGDGYTFGSGTRLTVV.

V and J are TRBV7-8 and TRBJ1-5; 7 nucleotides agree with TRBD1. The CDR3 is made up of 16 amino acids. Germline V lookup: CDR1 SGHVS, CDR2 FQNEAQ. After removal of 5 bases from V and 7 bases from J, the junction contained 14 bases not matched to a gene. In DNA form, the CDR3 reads TGTGCCAGCAGCCTAGGGGGCAGGGCGTTTAACCAGCCCCAGCATTTT. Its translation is CASSLGGRAFNQPQHF.

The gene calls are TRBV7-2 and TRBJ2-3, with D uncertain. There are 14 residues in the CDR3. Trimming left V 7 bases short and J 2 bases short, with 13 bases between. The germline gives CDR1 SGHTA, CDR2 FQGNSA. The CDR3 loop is CASKGGQPTDTQYF. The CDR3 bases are TGTGCCAGCAAAGGTGGGCAGCCCACAGATACGCAGTATTTT.

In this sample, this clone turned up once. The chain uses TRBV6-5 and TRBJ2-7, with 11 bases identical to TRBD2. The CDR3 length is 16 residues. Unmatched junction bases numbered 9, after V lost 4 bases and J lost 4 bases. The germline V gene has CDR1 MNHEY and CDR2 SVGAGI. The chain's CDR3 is CASSFDTSGSIYEQYF. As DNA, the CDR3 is TGTGCCAGCAGTTTCGATACTAGCGGGAGCATTTACGAGCAGTACTTC.

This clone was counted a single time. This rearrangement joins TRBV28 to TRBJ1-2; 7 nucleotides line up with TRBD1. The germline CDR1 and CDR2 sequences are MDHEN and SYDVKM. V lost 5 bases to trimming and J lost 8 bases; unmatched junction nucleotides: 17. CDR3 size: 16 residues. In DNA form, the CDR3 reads TGTGCCAGCAGTACTCCCGCAGGTCACAGGGGCAGAGGCTACACCTTC. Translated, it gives CASSTPAGHRGRGYTF.

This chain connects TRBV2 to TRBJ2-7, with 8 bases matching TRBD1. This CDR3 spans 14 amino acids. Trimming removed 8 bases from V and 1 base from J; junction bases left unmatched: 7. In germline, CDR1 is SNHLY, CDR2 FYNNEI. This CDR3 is CASQGAVSSYEQYF. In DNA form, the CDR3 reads TGTGCCAGCCAGGGGGCGGTATCTTCCTACGAGCAGTACTTC.

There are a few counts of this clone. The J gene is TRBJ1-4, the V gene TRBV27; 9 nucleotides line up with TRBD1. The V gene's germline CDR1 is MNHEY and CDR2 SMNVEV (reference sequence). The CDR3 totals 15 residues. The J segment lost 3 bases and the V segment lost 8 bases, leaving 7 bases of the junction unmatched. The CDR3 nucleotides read TGTGCCAGCGCTAACAGGGGGCCGTCTAATGAAAAACTGTTTTTT. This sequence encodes CASANRGPSNEKLFF.

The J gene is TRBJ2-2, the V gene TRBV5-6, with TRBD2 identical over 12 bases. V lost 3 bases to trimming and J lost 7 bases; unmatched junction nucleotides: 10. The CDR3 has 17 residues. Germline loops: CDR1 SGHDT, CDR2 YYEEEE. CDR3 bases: TGTGCCAGCAGCTCGGACGGACTAGCGGGATTCGGCGGGGAGCTGTTTTTT. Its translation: CASSSDGLAGFGGELFF.

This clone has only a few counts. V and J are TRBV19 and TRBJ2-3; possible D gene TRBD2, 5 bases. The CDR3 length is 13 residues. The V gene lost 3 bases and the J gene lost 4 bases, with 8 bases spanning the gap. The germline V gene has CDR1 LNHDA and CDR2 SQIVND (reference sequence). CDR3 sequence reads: CASSMSGPDTQYF. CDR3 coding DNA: TGTGCCAGTAGTATGAGCGGACCAGATACGCAGTATTTT.

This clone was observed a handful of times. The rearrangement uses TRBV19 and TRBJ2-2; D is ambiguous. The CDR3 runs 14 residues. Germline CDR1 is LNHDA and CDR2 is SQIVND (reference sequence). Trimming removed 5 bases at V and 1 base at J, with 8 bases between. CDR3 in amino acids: CASSPRLNTGELFF. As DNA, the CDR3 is TGTGCCAGTAGTCCCCGTTTGAACACCGGGGAGCTGTTTTTT.

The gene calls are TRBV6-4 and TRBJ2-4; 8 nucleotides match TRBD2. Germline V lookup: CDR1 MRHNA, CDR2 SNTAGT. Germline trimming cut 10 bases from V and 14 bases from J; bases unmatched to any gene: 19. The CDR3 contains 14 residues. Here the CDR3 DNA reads TGTGCCAATCCCTCATCCCGGGGGGGAGGGCCCGAGTACTTC. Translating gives CANPSSRGGGPEYF.

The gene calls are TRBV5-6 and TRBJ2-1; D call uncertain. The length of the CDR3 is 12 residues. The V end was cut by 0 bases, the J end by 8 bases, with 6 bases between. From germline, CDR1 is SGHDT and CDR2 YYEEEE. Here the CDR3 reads CASSLGDYEQFF. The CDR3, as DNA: TGTGCCAGCAGCTTGGGAGATTATGAGCAGTTCTTC.

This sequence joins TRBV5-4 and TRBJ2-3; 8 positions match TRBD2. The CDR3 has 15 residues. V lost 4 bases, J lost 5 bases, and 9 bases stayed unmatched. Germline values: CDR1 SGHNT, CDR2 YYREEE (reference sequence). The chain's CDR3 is CASSPREADLDTQYF. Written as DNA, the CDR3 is TGTGCCAGCAGCCCGCGGGAGGCTGATCTAGATACGCAGTATTTT.

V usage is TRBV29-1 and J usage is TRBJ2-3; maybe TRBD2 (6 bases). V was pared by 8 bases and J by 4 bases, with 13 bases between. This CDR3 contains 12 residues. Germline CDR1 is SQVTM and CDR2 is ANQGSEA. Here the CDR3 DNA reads TGCAGCAGCTGGGACTCCCCAGATACGCAGTATTTT. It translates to CSSWDSPDTQYF.

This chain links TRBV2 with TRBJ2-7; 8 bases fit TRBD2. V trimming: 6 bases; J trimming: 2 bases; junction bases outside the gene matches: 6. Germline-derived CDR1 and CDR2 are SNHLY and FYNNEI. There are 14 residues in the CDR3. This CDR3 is CASRRLAPTYEQYF. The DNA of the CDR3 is TGTGCCAGCAGACGACTAGCGCCGACCTACGAGCAGTACTTC.

CDR3 DNA sequence: TGTGCCAGCTCACAAGCCGGGACAGGGGGGCTCTTGCTGTACGAGCAGTACTTC. It yields the protein CASSQAGTGGLLLYEQYF. V gene TRBV18 combines with J gene TRBJ2-7, with TRBD1 matching over 11 bases. Germline CDR1 and CDR2: KGHSH and LQKENI. Losses at the gene ends were 4 bases for V and 4 bases for J; bases not matched to a gene: 15. This CDR3 is 18 amino acids long.

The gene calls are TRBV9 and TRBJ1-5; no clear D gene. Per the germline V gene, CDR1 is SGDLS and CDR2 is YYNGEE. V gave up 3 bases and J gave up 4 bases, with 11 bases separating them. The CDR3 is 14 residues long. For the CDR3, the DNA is TGTGCCAGCAGCGGCGACGGGTCTAATCAGCCCCAGCATTTT. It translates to CASSGDGSNQPQHF.

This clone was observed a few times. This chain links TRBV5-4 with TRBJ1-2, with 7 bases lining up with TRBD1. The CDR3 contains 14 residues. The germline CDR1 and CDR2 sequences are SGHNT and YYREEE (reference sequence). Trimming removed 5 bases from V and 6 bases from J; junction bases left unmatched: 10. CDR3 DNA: TGTGCCAGCAGGGATACAGGGGTTCGACATGGCTACACCTTC. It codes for CASRDTGVRHGYTF.

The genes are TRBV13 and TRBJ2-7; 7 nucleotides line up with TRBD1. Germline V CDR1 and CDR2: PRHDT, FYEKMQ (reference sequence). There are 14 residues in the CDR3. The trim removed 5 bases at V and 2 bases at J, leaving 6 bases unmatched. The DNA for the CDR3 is TGTGCCAGCAGCAGAACCGGGACAGCCTACGAGCAGTACTTC. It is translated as CASSRTGTAYEQYF.

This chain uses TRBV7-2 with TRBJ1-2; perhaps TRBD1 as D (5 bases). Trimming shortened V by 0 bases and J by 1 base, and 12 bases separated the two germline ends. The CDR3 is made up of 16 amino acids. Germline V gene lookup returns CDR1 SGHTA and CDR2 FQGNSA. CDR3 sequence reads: CASSLAGQGRNYGYTF. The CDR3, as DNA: TGTGCCAGCAGCTTAGCGGGTCAGGGTCGTAACTATGGCTACACCTTC.

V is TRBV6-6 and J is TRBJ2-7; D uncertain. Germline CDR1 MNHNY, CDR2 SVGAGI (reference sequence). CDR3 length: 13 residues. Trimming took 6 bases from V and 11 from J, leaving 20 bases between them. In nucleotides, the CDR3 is TGTGCCAGCAGCTACCTAGACGGAGATCTTAAGTACTTC. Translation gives CASSYLDGDLKYF.

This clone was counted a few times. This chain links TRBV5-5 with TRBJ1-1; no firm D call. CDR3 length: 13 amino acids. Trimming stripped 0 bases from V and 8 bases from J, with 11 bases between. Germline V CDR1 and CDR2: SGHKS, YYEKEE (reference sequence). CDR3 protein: CASSLGVREEAFF. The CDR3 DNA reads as TGTGCCAGCAGCTTGGGGGTGAGGGAAGAAGCTTTCTTT. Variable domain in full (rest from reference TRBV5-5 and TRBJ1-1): DAGVTQSPTHLIKTRGQQVTLRCSPISGHKSVSWYQQVLGQGPQFIFQYYEKEERGRGNFPDRFSARQFPNYSSELNVNALLLGDSALYLCASSLGVREEAFFGQGTRLTVV.

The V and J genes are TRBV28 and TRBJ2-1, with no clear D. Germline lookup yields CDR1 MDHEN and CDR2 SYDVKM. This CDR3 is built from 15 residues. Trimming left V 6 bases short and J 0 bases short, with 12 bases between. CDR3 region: CASRPTKSSYNEQFF. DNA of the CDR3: TGTGCCAGCAGGCCCACTAAGAGCTCCTACAATGAGCAGTTCTTC.

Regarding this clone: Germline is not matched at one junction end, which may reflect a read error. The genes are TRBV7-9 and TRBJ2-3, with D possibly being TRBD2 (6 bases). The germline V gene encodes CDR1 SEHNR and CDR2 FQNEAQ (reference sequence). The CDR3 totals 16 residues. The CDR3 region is CSSSLSWDSYVDTQYF. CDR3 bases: TGTTCCAGCAGCTTATCATGGGACTCCTACGTTGATACGCAGTATTTT. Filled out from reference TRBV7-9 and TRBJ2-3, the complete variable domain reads DTGVSQNPRHKITKRGQNVTFRCDPISEHNRLYWYRQTLGQGPEFLTYFQNEAQLEKSRLLSDRFSAERPKGSFSTLEIQRTEQGDSAMYLCSSSLSWDSYVDTQYFGPGTRLTVL.